Described below is a single T cell receptor beta chain sequence and its context. TCRdb keeps only in-frame clones here, not all; method: immunoSEQ multiplex PCR. The table has 310,000 or so clones, about 90% seen once. Participant age was roughly 18 to 100 years, and participants resided in roughly 24 US areas. In Cohort 3, a recovered donor had either two negative PCRs, clearance, or symptom resolution. The sample originates from a study of blood T cell repertoires in COVID-19. Study context: Both acute and convalescent COVID-19 samples were obtained from the United States, Italy and Spain. T cells, B-cell-depleted T cells, or PBMCs provided the cDNA or gDNA that served as material.

J gave up 1 base and V 5 bases, and 11 bases lay outside the gene matches. This CDR3 has 18 amino acids. Germline-derived CDR1 and CDR2 are SGHVS and FNYEAQ. The receptor was isolated from a woman aged 25 to 39 who had recovered from COVID-19. Sequencing used PBMCs or T cells enriched from blood (not recorded which). The genes are TRBV7-6 and TRBJ2-4, with 10 bases fitting TRBD2. The CDR3 is CASSPSGGAFAAKNIQYF. DNA for the CDR3: TGTGCCAGCAGCCCAAGCGGGGGGGCTTTTGCGGCCAAAAACATTCAGTACTTC.